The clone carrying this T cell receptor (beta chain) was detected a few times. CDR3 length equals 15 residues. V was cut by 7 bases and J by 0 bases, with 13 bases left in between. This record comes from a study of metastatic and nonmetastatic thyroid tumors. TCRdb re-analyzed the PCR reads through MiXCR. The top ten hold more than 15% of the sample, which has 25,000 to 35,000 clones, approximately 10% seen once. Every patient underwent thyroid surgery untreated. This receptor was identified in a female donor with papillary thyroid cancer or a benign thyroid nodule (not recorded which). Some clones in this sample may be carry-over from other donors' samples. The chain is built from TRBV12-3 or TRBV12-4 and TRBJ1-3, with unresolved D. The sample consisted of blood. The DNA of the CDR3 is TGTGCCAGCAAGTGGAGGCGTGACTCTGGAAACACCATATATTTT. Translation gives CASKWRRDSGNTIYF.